Listed here is a single T cell receptor beta chain. Its antigen is as yet unknown. Germline V lookup: CDR1 LNHDA, CDR2 SQIVND (reference sequence). Trimming left V 7 bases short and J 2 bases short, with 9 bases between. The CDR3 length is 12 residues. These data come from a study of regulatory T cells in long-lasting Graves disease. About the study: The definition of persistent Graves' disease was over 5 years of antithyroid drugs with positive TSH receptor antibodies. The study, taken as a whole, reports: Examination was confined to peripheral blood, excluding thyroid tissue.

Combining iRepertoire HTBI primers with Arm-PCR of CDR3 regions, the authors built TCR beta libraries. TCRdb analysed the multiplex PCR reads with MiXCR anew, one entry per CDR3 protein. The data show about 470,000 distinct CDR3 sequences, with more than 20% seen just once and under 9% held by the top ten. The time point was: persistent/refractory GD, antithyroid drugs over 5 years with positive TRAb. PBMCs were the source of the RNA used for TCR sequencing. Patients hailed from an endocrinology department in Xi'an, China. The material was peripheral blood mononuclear cells (PBMCs), obtained when the disease was refractory, from a patient treated with antithyroid drugs. The chain recombines TRBV19 with TRBJ2-7; unclear D gene. The clonotype was recovered from a female donor with Graves disease. The CDR3 here is CASMGPTYEQYF. The CDR3 DNA follows: TGTGCCAGTATGGGTCCTACCTACGAGCAGTACTTC.